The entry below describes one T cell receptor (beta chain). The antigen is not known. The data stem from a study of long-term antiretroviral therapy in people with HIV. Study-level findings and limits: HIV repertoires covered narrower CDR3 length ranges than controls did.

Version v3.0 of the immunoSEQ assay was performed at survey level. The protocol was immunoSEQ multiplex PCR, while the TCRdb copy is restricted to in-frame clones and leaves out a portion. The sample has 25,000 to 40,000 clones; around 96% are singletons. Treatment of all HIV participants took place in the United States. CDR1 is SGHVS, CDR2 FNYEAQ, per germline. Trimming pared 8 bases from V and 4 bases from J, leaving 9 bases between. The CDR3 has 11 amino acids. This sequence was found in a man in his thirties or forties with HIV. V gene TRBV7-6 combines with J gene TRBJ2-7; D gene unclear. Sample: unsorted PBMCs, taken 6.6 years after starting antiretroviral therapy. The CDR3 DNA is TGTGCCAGCGGATCCCCATACGAGCAGTACTTC. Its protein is CASGSPYEQYF. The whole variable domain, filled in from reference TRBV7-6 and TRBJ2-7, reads GAGVSQSPRYKVTKRGQDVALRCDPISGHVSLYWYRQALGQGPEFLTYFNYEAQQDKSGLPNDRFSAERPEGSISTLTIQRTEQRDSAMYRCASGSPYEQYFGPGTRLTVT.